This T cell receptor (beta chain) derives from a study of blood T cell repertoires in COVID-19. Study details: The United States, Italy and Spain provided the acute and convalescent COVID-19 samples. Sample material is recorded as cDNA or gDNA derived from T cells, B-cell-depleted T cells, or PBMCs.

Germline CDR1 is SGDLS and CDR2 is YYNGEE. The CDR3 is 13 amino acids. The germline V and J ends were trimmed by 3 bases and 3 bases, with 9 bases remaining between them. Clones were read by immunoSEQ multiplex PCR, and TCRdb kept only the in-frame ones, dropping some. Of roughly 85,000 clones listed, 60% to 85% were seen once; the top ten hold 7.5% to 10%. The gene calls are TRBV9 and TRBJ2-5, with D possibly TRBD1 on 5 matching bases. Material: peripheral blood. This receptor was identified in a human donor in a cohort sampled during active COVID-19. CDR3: CASSARQKETQYF. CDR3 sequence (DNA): TGTGCCAGCAGCGCTCGACAGAAAGAGACCCAGTACTTC.